This T cell receptor (beta chain) was captured in a study of T cell repertoires in cytomegalovirus infection. The study's findings and limits: Ex vivo responses were dominated by HLA-C-restricted CMV-specific TCR beta clonotypes.

This clonotype was counted between two and nine times. Its target is not known. TCRdb fed the reads into MiXCR, producing one record per CDR3 protein. The sample holds 250,000 to 300,000 distinct CDR3 sequences, 20% to 25% seen once. This receptor was taken from a human donor in good health (CMV status not recorded). Some clones in this sample may be carry-over from other donors' samples. The sample consisted of cultured PBMCs, taken from culture after CMV antigen stimulation.

CDR3 nucleotides: TGTGCCAGCTCACCCAGACAGGGTACTGCAGCGGGAGTTCGGAACAATGAGCAGTTCTTC. Protein sequence: CASSPRQGTAAGVRNNEQFF. The rearrangement links TRBV18 to TRBJ2-1, with D tentatively TRBD2 (8 bases). Germline values: CDR1 KGHSH, CDR2 LQKENI. Trimming took 3 bases from V and 5 from J, leaving 29 bases between them. The CDR3 length is 20 residues. The full variable domain, in which reference TRBV18 and TRBJ2-1 provide the parts outside the CDR3, is NAGVMQNPRHLVRRRGQEARLRCSPMKGHSHVYWYRQLPEEGLKFMVYLQKENIIDESGMPKERFSAEFPKEGPSILRIQQVVRGDSAAYFCASSPRQGTAAGVRNNEQFFGPGTRLTVL.